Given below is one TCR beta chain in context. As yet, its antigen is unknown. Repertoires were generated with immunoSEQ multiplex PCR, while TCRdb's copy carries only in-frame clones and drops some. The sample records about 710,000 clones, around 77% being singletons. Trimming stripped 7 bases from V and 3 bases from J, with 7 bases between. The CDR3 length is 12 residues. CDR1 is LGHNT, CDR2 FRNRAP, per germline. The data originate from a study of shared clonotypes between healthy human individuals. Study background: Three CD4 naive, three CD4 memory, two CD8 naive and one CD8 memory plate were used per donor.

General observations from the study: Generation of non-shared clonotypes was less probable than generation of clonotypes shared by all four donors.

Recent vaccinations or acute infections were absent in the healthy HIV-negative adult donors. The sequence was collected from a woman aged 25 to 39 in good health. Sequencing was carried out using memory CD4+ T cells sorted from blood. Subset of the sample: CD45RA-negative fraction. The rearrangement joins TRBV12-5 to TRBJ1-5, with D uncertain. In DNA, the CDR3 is TGTGCTAGTGAGCGGATCAATCAGCCCCAGCATTTT. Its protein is CASERINQPQHF.